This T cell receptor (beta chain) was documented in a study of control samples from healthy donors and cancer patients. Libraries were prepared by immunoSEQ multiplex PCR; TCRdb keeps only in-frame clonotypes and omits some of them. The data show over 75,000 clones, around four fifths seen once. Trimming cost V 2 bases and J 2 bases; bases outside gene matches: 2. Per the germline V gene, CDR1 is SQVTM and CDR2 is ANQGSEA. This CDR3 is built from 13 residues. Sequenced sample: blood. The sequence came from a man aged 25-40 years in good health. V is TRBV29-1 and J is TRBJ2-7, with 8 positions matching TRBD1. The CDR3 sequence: CSVEQGAAYEQYF. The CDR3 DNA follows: TGCAGCGTTGAACAGGGGGCGGCCTACGAGCAGTACTTC.